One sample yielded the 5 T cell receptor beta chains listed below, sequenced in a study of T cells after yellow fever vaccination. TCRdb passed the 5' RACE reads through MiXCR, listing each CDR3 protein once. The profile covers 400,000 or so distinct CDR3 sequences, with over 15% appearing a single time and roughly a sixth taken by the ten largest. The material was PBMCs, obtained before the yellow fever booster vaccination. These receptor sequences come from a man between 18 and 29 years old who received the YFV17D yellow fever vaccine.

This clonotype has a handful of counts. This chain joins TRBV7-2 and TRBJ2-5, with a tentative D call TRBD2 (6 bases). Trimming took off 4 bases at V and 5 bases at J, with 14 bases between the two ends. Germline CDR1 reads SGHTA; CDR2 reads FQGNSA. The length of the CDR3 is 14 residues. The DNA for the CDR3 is TGTGCCAGCAGCTCGATTGGACTATCGGAGACCCAGTACTTC. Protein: CASSSIGLSETQYF.

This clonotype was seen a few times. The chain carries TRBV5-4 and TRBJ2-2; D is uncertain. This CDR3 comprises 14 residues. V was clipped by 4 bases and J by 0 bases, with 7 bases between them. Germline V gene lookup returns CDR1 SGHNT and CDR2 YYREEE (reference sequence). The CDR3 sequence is CASSPPSNTGELFF. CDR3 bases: TGTGCCAGCAGCCCCCCTTCGAACACCGGGGAGCTGTTTTTT. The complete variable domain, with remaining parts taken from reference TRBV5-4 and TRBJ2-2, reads ETGVTQSPTHLIKTRGQQVTLRCSSQSGHNTVSWYQQALGQGPQFIFQYYREEENGRGNFPPRFSGLQFPNYSSELNVNALELDDSALYLCASSPPSNTGELFFGEGSRLTVL.

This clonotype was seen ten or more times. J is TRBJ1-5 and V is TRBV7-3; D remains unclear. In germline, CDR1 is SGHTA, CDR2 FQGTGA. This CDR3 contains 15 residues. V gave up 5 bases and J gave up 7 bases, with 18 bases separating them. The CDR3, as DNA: TGTGCCAGCAGCCCCGGACGCGGAGTAGGGCAGCCCCAGCATTTT. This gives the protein CASSPGRGVGQPQHF.

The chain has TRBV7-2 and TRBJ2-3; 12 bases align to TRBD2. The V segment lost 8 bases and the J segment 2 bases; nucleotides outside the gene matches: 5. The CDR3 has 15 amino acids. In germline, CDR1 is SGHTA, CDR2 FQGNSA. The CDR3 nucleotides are TGTGCCAGCGTACTAGCGGGGGGTCCCACAGATACGCAGTATTTT. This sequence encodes CASVLAGGPTDTQYF.

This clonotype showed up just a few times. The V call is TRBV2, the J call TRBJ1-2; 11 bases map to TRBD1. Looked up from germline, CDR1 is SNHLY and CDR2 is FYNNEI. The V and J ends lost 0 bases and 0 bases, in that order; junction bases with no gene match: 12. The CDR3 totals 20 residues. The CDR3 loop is CASSEARTMDRGPANYGYTF. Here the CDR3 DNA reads TGTGCCAGCAGTGAAGCGCGTACCATGGACAGGGGGCCAGCTAACTATGGCTACACCTTC.